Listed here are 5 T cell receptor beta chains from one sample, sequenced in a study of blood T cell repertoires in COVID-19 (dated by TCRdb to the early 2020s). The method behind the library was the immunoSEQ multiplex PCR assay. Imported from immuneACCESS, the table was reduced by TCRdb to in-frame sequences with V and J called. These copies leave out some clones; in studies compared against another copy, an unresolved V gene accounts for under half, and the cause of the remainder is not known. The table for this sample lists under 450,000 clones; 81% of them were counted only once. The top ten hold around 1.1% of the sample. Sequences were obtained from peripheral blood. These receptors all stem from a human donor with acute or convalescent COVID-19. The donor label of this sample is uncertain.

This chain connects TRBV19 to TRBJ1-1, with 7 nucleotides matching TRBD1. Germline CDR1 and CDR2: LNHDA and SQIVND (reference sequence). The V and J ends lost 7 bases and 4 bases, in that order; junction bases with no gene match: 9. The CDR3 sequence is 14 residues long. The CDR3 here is CASKLGQGGTEAFF. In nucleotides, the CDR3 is TGTGCCAGTAAACTGGGGCAGGGGGGCACTGAAGCTTTCTTT. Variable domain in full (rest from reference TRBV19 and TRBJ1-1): DGGITQSPKYLFRKEGQNVTLSCEQNLNHDAMYWYRQDPGQGLRLIYYSQIVNDFQKGDIAEGYSVSREKKESFPLTVTSAQKNPTAFYLCASKLGQGGTEAFFGQGTRLTVV.

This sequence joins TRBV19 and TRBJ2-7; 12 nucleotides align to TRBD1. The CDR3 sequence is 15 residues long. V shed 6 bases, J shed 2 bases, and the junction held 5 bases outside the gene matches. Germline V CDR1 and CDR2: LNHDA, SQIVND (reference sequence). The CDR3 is CASRYGTGGPYEQYF. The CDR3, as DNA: TGTGCCAGTAGGTATGGGACAGGGGGCCCCTACGAGCAGTACTTC.

CDR3 nucleotides: TGTGCCAGCAGTATCACGACAGGGTACGAGCAGTACTTC. Its translation: CASSITTGYEQYF. This chain connects TRBV27 to TRBJ2-7; TRBD1 matches at 7 bases. The junction had 5 bases not matched to a gene; V was cut back by 5 bases and J by 4 bases. Germline V CDR1 and CDR2: MNHEY, SMNVEV (reference sequence). CDR3 length equals 13 residues.

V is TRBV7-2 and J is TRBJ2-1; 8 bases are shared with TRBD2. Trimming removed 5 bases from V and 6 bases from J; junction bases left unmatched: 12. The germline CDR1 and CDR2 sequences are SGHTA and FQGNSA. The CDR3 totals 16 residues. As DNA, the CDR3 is TGTGCCAGCAGCCCGCTGGGCCTAGCGGGTGCCAATGAGCAGTTCTTC. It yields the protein CASSPLGLAGANEQFF.

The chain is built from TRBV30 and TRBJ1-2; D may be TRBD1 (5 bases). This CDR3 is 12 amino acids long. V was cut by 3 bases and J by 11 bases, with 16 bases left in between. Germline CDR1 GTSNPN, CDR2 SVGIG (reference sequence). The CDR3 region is CAWRIWGSRYTF. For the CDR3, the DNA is TGTGCCTGGAGAATCTGGGGCTCGCGGTACACCTTC.